This TCR beta chain comes out of a study of cytomegalovirus exposure and HLA in healthy donors. About the research overall: Early released data comprised 80 million to 100 million unique TCRs from HLA-typed donors. Clustering assigned approximately 79% of the roughly 400 genotyped donors to the Caucasian-associated ancestry cluster.

PCR amplification relied on 60 Vbeta primers (plus 13 Jbeta primers). The method was immunoSEQ multiplex PCR; TCRdb's version includes in-frame clones alone and lacks a portion of them. The sample lists approximately 140,000 clones, about 70% occurring once. The CDR3 length is 12 residues. In germline, CDR1 is MNHNS, CDR2 SASEGT. The ends were cut back, 0 bases at V and 15 bases at J, with 11 bases in the middle. This chain uses TRBV6-1 with TRBJ1-4; D uncertain. Sequenced material: PBMCs. This sequence was found in a woman in her fifties or sixties in good health and CMV-seropositive. In nucleotides, the CDR3 is TGTGCCAGCAGTGAAGCCGGGAAAACCGTGTTTTTT. Its protein product is CASSEAGKTVFF.